The clone carrying this T cell receptor beta chain was counted many times. This CDR3 is 13 amino acids long. Germline lookup yields CDR1 SNHLY and CDR2 FYNNEI. The J segment lost 5 bases and the V segment lost 3 bases, leaving 3 bases of the junction unmatched. This specimen comes from a study of metastatic and nonmetastatic thyroid tumors. Patients were all untreated before their thyroid surgery. TCRdb reprocessed the PCR reads using MiXCR. The table shows approximately 82,000 clones, with 9.5% to 15% occurring only once. The J gene is TRBJ2-5, the V gene TRBV2; 7 nucleotides line up with TRBD2. The clonotype was recovered from a female donor with papillary thyroid cancer or a benign thyroid nodule (not recorded which). Some clones in this sample may be carry-over from other donors' samples. The sample comprised tumor tissue. The CDR3 is CASSDYSGETQYF. The CDR3 DNA reads TGTGCCAGCAGTGACTATAGCGGGGAGACCCAGTACTTC.